This record covers a single T cell receptor beta chain. Its antigen is undetermined. The data stem from a study of cytomegalovirus exposure and HLA in healthy donors. For the study at large: Caucasian-associated ancestry cluster membership applied to about 83% of some 400 genotyped donors.

General study results and limits: Later work showed greater clonal expansion in HLA-associated TCR beta chains than in equally common others. Available immune exposure information covered CMV serostatus only.

V was trimmed by 4 bases and J by 12 bases, leaving 17 bases between them. The CDR3 totals 13 residues. Germline values: CDR1 SGHDT, CDR2 YYEEEE. The primer mix had 60 Vbeta and 13 Jbeta primers. The method was immunoSEQ multiplex PCR; TCRdb's version includes in-frame clones alone and lacks a portion of them. Among 77,000 or so clones listed, over 70% were seen once. The specimen was PBMCs. The genes are TRBV5-6 and TRBJ2-1; the D gene is possibly TRBD2 (7 bases). The clonotype originates from a man in his forties in good health and CMV-seronegative. The CDR3 sequence is CASSPKGGGRQFF. DNA for the CDR3: TGTGCCAGCAGCCCCAAGGGAGGGGGTAGGCAGTTCTTC. Full variable domain (outside the CDR3, taken from reference TRBV5-6 and TRBJ2-1): DAGVTQSPTHLIKTRGQQVTLRCSPKSGHDTVSWYQQALGQGPQFIFQYYEEEERQRGNFPDRFSGHQFPNYSSELNVNALLLGDSALYLCASSPKGGGRQFFGPGTRLTVL.